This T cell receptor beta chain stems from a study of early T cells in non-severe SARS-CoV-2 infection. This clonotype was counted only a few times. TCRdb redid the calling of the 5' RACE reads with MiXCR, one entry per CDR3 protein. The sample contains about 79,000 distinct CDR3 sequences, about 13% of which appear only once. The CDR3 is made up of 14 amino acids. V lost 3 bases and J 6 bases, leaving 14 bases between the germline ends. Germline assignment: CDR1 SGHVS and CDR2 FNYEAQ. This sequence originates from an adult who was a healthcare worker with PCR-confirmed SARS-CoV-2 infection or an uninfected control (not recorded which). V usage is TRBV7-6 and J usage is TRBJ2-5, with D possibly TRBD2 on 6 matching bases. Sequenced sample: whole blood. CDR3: CASSLAGSAQTQYF. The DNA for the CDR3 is TGTGCCAGCAGCTTGGCCGGGAGTGCACAGACCCAGTACTTC.